This T cell receptor (beta chain) is drawn from a study of Ad26.COV2.S vaccination and SARS-CoV-2 variants. Study-wide context: A participant enrolled in the COV1001 Ad26.COV2.S trial arm provided the sample. Donor got 5x10^10 or 1x10^11 viral particles of Ad26.COV2.S.

Treatment denoted: some 20 received Ad26.COV2.S at low or high dose, single or two shots; about 5 received placebo; per-sample allocation not given. Sampling occurred on day 63 after the first vaccine or placebo injection. Method: immunoSEQ multiplex PCR; TCRdb's copy keeps in-frame clones and lacks some. The sample holds hundreds of thousands of clones; 75% to 90% are singletons and the top ten take around 2.6%. The germline V gene has CDR1 ENHRY and CDR2 SYGVKD. This CDR3 has 14 residues. After removal of 6 bases from V and 2 bases from J, the junction contained 6 bases not matched to a gene. This TCR derives from a person aged 18-60 years who received the Ad26.COV2.S COVID-19 vaccine or a placebo. Material: peripheral blood, obtained in a trial of Ad26.COV2.S vaccine versus placebo. V usage is TRBV10-3 and J usage is TRBJ2-5, with 7 bases matching TRBD1. In DNA form, the CDR3 reads TGTGCCATCAGATTGGGGACAGAGCAAGAGACCCAGTACTTC. This codes for CAIRLGTEQETQYF.